This T cell receptor beta chain is drawn from a study of post-analysis software for immune sequencing data. Study results and limitations: There was significantly lower normalized Chao1 diversity in multiple sclerosis patients than in controls. Samples from a shared batch, those prepared together, strongly co-clustered by F measure. With TRBV5-6, TRBV5-1 and TRBV20-1 included, about five TRBV segments were more frequent in patients than in controls.

About this clonotype: Its antigen is still unknown. One end of the junction does not line up with germline, which may come from a read error.

Germline V gene data show CDR1 as LNHNV and CDR2 as YYDKDF (reference sequence). The CDR3 runs 15 residues. TCR beta libraries were prepared from cDNA with unique molecular identifiers. Via MiXCR, TCRdb re-called the PCR reads, giving one row per CDR3 protein. The top ten hold roughly 5% of the sample, which has approximately 770,000 distinct CDR3 sequences, around 45% seen once. V is TRBV15 and J is TRBJ2-5; tentative D call: TRBD1 (6 bases). The sequence derives from a girl aged 10-17 years with multiple sclerosis. The material sequenced was blood. CDR3 sequence: CATSGDQGNRETQYF. The CDR3 bases are TGTGCCACCAGCGGAGATCAGGGGAACAGAGAGACCCAGTACTTC.